A single sample gave rise to the 25 T cell receptor beta chains below, sequenced in a study of T cells expressing NK-cell markers. TCRdb reanalyzed the 5' RACE reads, giving one entry per CDR3 protein sequence and no DNA. This sample contains hundreds of thousands of distinct CDR3 sequences. Sequences were obtained from blood T cells: a sorted CD56 or NKG2C T cell subset, CD4+ or CD8+ T cells, or bulk PBMC T cells (not recorded which). All receptors derive from a man aged 18 to 35 in good health.

The gene calls are TRBV18 and TRBJ1-1; the TCRdb call, TRBD1, lacks DNA for checking. CDR3 length: 16 residues. CDR1 and CDR2 (germline): KGHSH, LQKENI. CDR3 in amino acids: CASSYQTGTRNTEAFF.

This chain links TRBV5-1 with TRBJ2-4; absent DNA, TCRdb's TRBD1 call cannot be checked. Germline V lookup: CDR1 SGHRS, CDR2 YFSETQ. There are 18 residues in the CDR3. This CDR3 reads CASSPGKGGGIAKNIQYF.

The chain carries TRBV4-2 and TRBJ2-3; TCRdb designates TRBD1, a call that cannot be tested without DNA. Germline assignment: CDR1 LGHNA and CDR2 YNFKEQ. This CDR3 is 16 amino acids long. CDR3 amino acids: CASSQVPGSSTDTQYF.

CDR3: CASRVAGGNTIYF. J is TRBJ1-3 and V is TRBV27. The CDR3 has 13 amino acids. Germline V gene data show CDR1 as MNHEY and CDR2 as SMNVEV (reference sequence).

J is TRBJ2-3 and V is TRBV5-5; checking the TCRdb D call of TRBD2 is not possible without DNA. CDR3 length: 16 residues. CDR1 is SGHKS and CDR2 is YYEKEE in the germline V gene (reference sequence). The chain's CDR3 is CASSLETSGYTDTQYF.

The chain couples TRBV18 to TRBJ2-5. Germline lookup yields CDR1 KGHSH and CDR2 LQKENI. This CDR3 has 15 amino acids. The chain's CDR3 is CASSPGEWGRKTQYF.

The chain is built from TRBV11-2 and TRBJ1-2; TCRdb's assignment of TRBD1 cannot be checked, as there is no DNA. The CDR3 has 14 amino acids. Germline V gene data show CDR1 as SGHAT and CDR2 as FQNNGV. The CDR3 sequence is CASSSPGQLYGYTF.

V is TRBV29-1 and J is TRBJ2-1; TCRdb designates TRBD1, a call that cannot be tested without DNA. The CDR3 has 12 residues. Germline CDR1 and CDR2: SQVTM and ANQGSEA. CDR3 residues: CSVDPGGAEQFF.

The CDR3 spells CASSLDSGRLADTQYF. V and J are TRBV7-2 and TRBJ2-3; the D call of TRBD2 rests on TCRdb alone, since no DNA is present to check it. The CDR3 is 16 amino acids. The germline gives CDR1 SGHTA, CDR2 FQGNSA.

The chain combines TRBV10-3 with TRBJ2-1; lacking DNA, the TRBD2 call made by TCRdb goes unchecked. In germline, CDR1 is ENHRY, CDR2 SYGVKD. The CDR3 consists of 14 residues. CDR3 protein: CATLAGLERDEQFF.

V gene TRBV2 combines with J gene TRBJ1-1. Germline V gives CDR1 SNHLY, CDR2 FYNNEI. The CDR3 contains 14 residues. Here the CDR3 reads CASTDEVRYTEAFF.

The chain is built from TRBV5-5 and TRBJ2-2. The CDR3 is 15 amino acids. In germline, CDR1 is SGHKS, CDR2 YYEKEE (reference sequence). The chain's CDR3 is CASSARTSDTGELFF. Using reference TRBV5-5 and TRBJ2-2 for the parts outside the CDR3, the full variable domain is DAGVTQSPTHLIKTRGQQVTLRCSPISGHKSVSWYQQVLGQGPQFIFQYYEKEERGRGNFPDRFSARQFPNYSSELNVNALLLGDSALYLCASSARTSDTGELFFGEGSRLTVL.

The rearrangement joins TRBV7-6 to TRBJ2-2; the TCRdb call, TRBD2, lacks DNA for checking. The germline gives CDR1 SGHVS, CDR2 FNYEAQ. This CDR3 comprises 16 residues. The CDR3 loop reads CASSQTSGRAPWELFF.

The chain joins TRBV28 to TRBJ2-5; the TCRdb D gene call, TRBD1, has no DNA to confirm it. The germline V gene encodes CDR1 MDHEN and CDR2 SYDVKM. The CDR3 runs 15 residues. CDR3: CASSSPWTGRETQYF.

This chain joins TRBV20-1 and TRBJ1-6; no DNA is available, so the TRBD1 call from TCRdb remains unchecked. Germline values: CDR1 DFQATT, CDR2 SNEGSKA (reference sequence). CDR3 length: 13 amino acids. The chain's CDR3 is CSATWTGNSPLHF.

This sequence joins TRBV7-9 and TRBJ1-5; the D call from TCRdb, TRBD1, cannot be confirmed without DNA. Germline CDR1 is SEHNR and CDR2 is FQNEAQ (reference sequence). CDR3 length: 14 residues. This CDR3 reads CASSLGNRGQPQHF.

The V gene is TRBV20-1, the J gene TRBJ2-7; there is no DNA to check the TCRdb D call of TRBD2. From germline, CDR1 is DFQATT and CDR2 SNEGSKA (reference sequence). This CDR3 is built from 17 residues. The CDR3 loop reads CSARDPPGGRIAYEQYF.

The chain employs TRBV6-1 and TRBJ2-3; TCRdb reports TRBD2, a call that lacks DNA to check it against. This CDR3 comprises 14 residues. Per germline, CDR1 MNHNS and CDR2 SASEGT. CDR3 residues: CASRRTQALVTQYF.

The V gene is TRBV27, the J gene TRBJ2-4; the D gene TCRdb calls, TRBD1, cannot be checked with no DNA. The length of the CDR3 is 14 residues. Germline V lookup: CDR1 MNHEY, CDR2 SMNVEV (reference sequence). The CDR3: CASSLRDGKNIQYF.

The genes are TRBV12-3 or TRBV12-4 and TRBJ2-1. This CDR3 region has 14 residues. This CDR3 is CASSVAGDYNEQFF.

This chain links TRBV27 with TRBJ2-3; without DNA, the TCRdb call of TRBD1 cannot be checked. CDR1 and CDR2 (germline): MNHEY, SMNVEV (reference sequence). This CDR3 region has 14 residues. The chain's CDR3 is CASRQAVPDDTQYF.

V usage is TRBV25-1 and J usage is TRBJ1-4; TCRdb calls TRBD1, which cannot be checked without DNA. The CDR3 contains 15 residues. Germline V gene lookup returns CDR1 MGHDK and CDR2 SYGVNS. The CDR3 sequence: CASSGPQGGREKLFF.

CDR3 amino acids: CASTTLPGVTYNEQFF. The chain uses TRBV11-2 and TRBJ2-1; no DNA is available, so the TRBD1 call from TCRdb remains unchecked. This CDR3 is built from 16 residues. From germline, CDR1 is SGHAT and CDR2 FQNNGV. The variable domain in full, with the rest retrieved from reference TRBV11-2 and TRBJ2-1, is EAGVAQSPRYKIIEKRQSVAFWCNPISGHATLYWYQQILGQGPKLLIQFQNNGVVDDSQLPKDRFSAERLKGVDSTLKIQPAKLEDSAVYLCASTTLPGVTYNEQFFGPGTRLTVL.

The CDR3 spells CATSRGETQYF. V and J are TRBV15 and TRBJ2-5. CDR1 and CDR2 (germline): LNHNV, YYDKDF (reference sequence). The CDR3 is made up of 11 amino acids.

The V and J genes are TRBV5-1 and TRBJ2-3; the TRBD2 assignment by TCRdb is unverifiable without DNA. The CDR3 runs to 16 residues. Germline assignment: CDR1 SGHRS and CDR2 YFSETQ. The CDR3 sequence is CASSSELAGITDTQYF.